These 6 T cell receptor beta chains were all obtained from the same sample, sequenced in a study of OX40 agonist ivuxolimab in advanced cancers. The repertoire was sequenced with immunoSEQ multiplex PCR; TCRdb's copy has only in-frame clones and lacks some. This sample has tens of thousands of clones; more than 70% occur once, and the top ten carry approximately 6.5%. The material sequenced was CD4+ or CD8+ T cells sorted from blood, taken in a trial of the OX40 agonist ivuxolimab. These receptors were collected from an adult with an advanced solid tumor such as melanoma, head and neck, liver or kidney cancer.

This clone was detected a few times. The chain has TRBV7-8 and TRBJ2-7; no reliable D call. The CDR3 is 13 residues long. Trimming removed 1 base at V and 6 bases at J, with 10 bases between. Germline CDR1 reads SGHVS; CDR2 reads FQNEAQ. This CDR3 is CASSLGVASEQYF. CDR3 bases: TGTGCCAGCAGCTTAGGAGTGGCTAGCGAGCAGTACTTC.

The J gene is TRBJ2-1, the V gene TRBV28, with TRBD1 matching 7 bases. Trimming took 6 bases from V and 8 from J; bases not matched to a gene: 4. The CDR3 covers 12 residues. Germline V CDR1 and CDR2: MDHEN, SYDVKM. The CDR3 DNA is TGTGCCAGCAGACCCGACAGGGATGAGCAGTTCTTC. Translating gives CASRPDRDEQFF.

This clone was seen once. The chain has TRBV5-8 and TRBJ2-3; perhaps TRBD2 as D (6 bases). The CDR3 consists of 17 residues. V lost 0 bases, J lost 0 bases, and 14 bases lay in between. Germline V gene sequence: CDR1 SGHTS, CDR2 YDEGEE. This chain's CDR3 is CASSLANLAGSTDTQYF. The CDR3 DNA follows: TGTGCCAGCAGCTTGGCCAATTTGGCGGGGAGCACAGATACGCAGTATTTT. Combining the CDR3 with reference TRBV5-8 and TRBJ2-3 gives the whole variable domain EAGVTQSPTHLIKTRGQQATLRCSPISGHTSVYWYQQALGLGLQFLLWYDEGEERNRGNFPPRFSGRQFPNYSSELNVNALELEDSALYLCASSLANLAGSTDTQYFGPGTRLTVL.

This rearrangement joins TRBV12-5 to TRBJ1-1; D is unresolved. The V end lost 1 base, the J end lost 5 bases, and 20 bases lay between the germline ends. The germline CDR1 and CDR2 sequences are LGHNT and FRNRAP. The CDR3 contains 17 residues. The CDR3 bases are TGTGCTAGTGGTTTGGATTGGGGATTGGATCGTAGGACTGAAGCTTTCTTT. This sequence encodes CASGLDWGLDRRTEAFF.

This chain connects TRBV6-6 to TRBJ1-5; D remains ambiguous. With 6 bases removed from V and 0 bases from J, the gap between germline ends came to 12 bases. In germline, CDR1 is MNHNY, CDR2 SVGAGI (reference sequence). This CDR3 has 15 residues. Here the CDR3 reads CASSPGKDSNQPQHF. The CDR3 DNA follows: TGTGCCAGCAGCCCCGGGAAGGATAGCAATCAGCCCCAGCATTTT.

V usage is TRBV21-1 and J usage is TRBJ2-7. TRBV21-1 is a pseudogene locus. The CDR3 is 15 amino acids. For the CDR3, the DNA is TGTGCCAGCAGCCTTCCGGGACCCGTGGACTACGAGCAGTACTTC. This gives the protein CASSLPGPVDYEQYF.